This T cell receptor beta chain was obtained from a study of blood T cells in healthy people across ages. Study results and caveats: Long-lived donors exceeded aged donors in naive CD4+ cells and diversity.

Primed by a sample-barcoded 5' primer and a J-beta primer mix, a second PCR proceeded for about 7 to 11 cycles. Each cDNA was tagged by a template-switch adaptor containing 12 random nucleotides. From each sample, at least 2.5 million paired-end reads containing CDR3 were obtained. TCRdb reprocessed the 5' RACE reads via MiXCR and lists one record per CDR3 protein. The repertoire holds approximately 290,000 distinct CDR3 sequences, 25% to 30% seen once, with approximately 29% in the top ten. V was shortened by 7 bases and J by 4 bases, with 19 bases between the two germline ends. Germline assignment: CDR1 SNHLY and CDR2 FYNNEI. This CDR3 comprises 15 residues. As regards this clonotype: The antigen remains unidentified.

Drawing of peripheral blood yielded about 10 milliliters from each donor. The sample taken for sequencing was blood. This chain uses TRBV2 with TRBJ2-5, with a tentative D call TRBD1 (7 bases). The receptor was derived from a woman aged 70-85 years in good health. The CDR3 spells CASTAGQLGPETQYF. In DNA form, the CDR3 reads TGTGCCAGCACCGCGGGACAGCTGGGGCCAGAGACCCAGTACTTC. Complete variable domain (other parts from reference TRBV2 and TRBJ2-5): EPEVTQTPSHQVTQMGQEVILRCVPISNHLYFYWYRQILGQKVEFLVSFYNNEISEKSEIFDDQFSVERPDGSNFTLKIRSTKLEDSAMYFCASTAGQLGPETQYFGPGTRLLVL.